One sample yielded the 2 T cell receptor beta chains listed below, sequenced in a study of T cell clones after liver transplantation. Measured with immunoSEQ multiplex PCR; TCRdb has only the in-frame clones, and not every one. The sample carries about 120,000 clones, approximately 90% recorded once. The sample here was CD4+ T cells from blood, taken 12 months after liver transplant. These receptors were collected from a human patient who received a liver transplant. Some T cells could come from the graft donor.

This chain links TRBV5-7 with TRBJ1-1; D possibly corresponds to TRBD1 (5 bases). TRBV5-7 is identified as an open reading frame with a role that is uncertain. Deletions cut 2 bases from V and 0 bases from J, with 8 bases between. The CDR3 runs to 14 residues. The CDR3 here is CASSFPGVNTEAFF. For the CDR3, the DNA is TGTGCCAGCAGCTTTCCGGGGGTGAACACTGAAGCTTTCTTT.

The V and J genes are TRBV10-2 and TRBJ1-1, with D perhaps matching TRBD1 (5 bases). V lost 3 bases, J lost 1 base, and 6 bases lay in between. The CDR3 loop spans 13 amino acids. CDR1 WSHSY and CDR2 SAAADI come from the germline V gene. In DNA form, the CDR3 reads TGCGCCAGCAGTGATAGGGGGAACACTGAAGCTTTCTTT. Translation: CASSDRGNTEAFF.